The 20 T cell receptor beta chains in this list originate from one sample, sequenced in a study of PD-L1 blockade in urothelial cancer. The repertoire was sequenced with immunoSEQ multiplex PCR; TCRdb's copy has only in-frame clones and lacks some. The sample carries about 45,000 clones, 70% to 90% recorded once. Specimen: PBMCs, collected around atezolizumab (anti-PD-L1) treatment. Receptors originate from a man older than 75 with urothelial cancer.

CDR3 in DNA: TGCGCCAGCAGCCGGACTAGCGGGAGCACGGAGCAGTACTTC. Its translation is CASSRTSGSTEQYF. The chain joins TRBV5-1 to TRBJ2-7; 13 nucleotides line up with TRBD2. Germline V CDR1 and CDR2: SGHRS, YFSETQ. Unmatched junction bases numbered 5, after V lost 4 bases and J lost 7 bases. The CDR3 length is 14 residues.

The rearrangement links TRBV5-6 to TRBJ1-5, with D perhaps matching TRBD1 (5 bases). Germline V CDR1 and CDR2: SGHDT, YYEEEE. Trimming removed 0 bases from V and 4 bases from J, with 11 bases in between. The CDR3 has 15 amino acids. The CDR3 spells CASSLAGGVNQPQHF. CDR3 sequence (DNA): TGTGCCAGCAGCTTGGCCGGGGGGGTAAATCAGCCCCAGCATTTT.

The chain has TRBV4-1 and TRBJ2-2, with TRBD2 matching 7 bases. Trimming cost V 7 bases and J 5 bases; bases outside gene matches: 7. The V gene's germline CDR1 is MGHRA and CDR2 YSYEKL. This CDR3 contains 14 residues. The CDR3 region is CASKGRGGTGELFF. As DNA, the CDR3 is TGCGCCAGCAAGGGGAGGGGAGGGACCGGGGAGCTGTTTTTT.

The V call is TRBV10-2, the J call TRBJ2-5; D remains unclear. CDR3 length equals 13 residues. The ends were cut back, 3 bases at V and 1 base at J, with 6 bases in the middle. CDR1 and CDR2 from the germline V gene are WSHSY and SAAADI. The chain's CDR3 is CASSDRLQETQYF. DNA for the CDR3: TGCGCCAGCAGTGACAGACTCCAAGAGACCCAGTACTTC.

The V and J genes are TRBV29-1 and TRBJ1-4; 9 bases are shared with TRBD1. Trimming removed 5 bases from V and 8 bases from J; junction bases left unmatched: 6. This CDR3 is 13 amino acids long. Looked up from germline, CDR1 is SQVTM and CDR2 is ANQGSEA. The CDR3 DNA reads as TGCAGCGTTTTAGGGACAGGGTGGGAAAAACTGTTTTTT. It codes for CSVLGTGWEKLFF.

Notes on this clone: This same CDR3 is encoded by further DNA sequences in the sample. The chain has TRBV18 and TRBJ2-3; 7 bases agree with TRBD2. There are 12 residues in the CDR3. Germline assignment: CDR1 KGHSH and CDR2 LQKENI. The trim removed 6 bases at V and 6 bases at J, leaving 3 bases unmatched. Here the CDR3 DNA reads TGTGCCAGCTCTCCCGGGGGGGATACGCAGTATTTT. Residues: CASSPGGDTQYF.

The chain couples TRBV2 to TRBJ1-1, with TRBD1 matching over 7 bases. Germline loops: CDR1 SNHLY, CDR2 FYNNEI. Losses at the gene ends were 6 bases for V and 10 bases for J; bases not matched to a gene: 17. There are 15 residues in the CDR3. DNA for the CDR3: TGTGCCAGCAGCCGCTATCTTGACAGGGCGGAAGGAGCTTTCTTT. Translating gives CASSRYLDRAEGAFF. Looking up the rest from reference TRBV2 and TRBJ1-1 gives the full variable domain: EPEVTQTPSHQVTQMGQEVILRCVPISNHLYFYWYRQILGQKVEFLVSFYNNEISEKSEIFDDQFSVERPDGSNFTLKIRSTKLEDSAMYFCASSRYLDRAEGAFFGQGTRLTVV.

This chain's CDR3 is CASRFSRGTSYIYEQYF. The CDR3 DNA is TGTGCCAGCCGCTTTTCAAGAGGGACTTCTTATATCTACGAGCAGTACTTC. The V call is TRBV28, the J call TRBJ2-7; TRBD2 might be the D (6 bases). Deletions cut 8 bases from V and 3 bases from J, with 26 bases between. Germline CDR1 MDHEN, CDR2 SYDVKM. The CDR3 is 17 amino acids.

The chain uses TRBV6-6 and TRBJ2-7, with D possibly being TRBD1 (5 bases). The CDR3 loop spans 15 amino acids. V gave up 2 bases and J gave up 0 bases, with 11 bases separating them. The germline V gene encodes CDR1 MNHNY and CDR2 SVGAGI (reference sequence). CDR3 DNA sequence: TGTGCCAGCAGTTACACTCAGGGAAGCTCCTACGAGCAGTACTTC. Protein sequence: CASSYTQGSSYEQYF.

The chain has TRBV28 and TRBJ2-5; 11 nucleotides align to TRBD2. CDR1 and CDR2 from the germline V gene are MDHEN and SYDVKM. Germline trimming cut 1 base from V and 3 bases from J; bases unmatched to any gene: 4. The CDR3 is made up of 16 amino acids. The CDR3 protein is CASSLSIAGGKETQYF. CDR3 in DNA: TGTGCCAGCAGTTTATCTATAGCGGGAGGGAAAGAGACCCAGTACTTC.

The CDR3 reads CASTERERERLSYNEQFF. The CDR3 nucleotides read TGTGCCAGCACCGAAAGGGAACGGGAGCGCCTCTCCTACAATGAGCAGTTCTTC. The rearrangement uses TRBV25-1 and TRBJ2-1, with D perhaps TRBD2 (6 bases). Germline V lookup: CDR1 MGHDK, CDR2 SYGVNS. The V end lost 7 bases, the J end lost 0 bases, and 22 bases lay between the germline ends. The CDR3 contains 18 residues.

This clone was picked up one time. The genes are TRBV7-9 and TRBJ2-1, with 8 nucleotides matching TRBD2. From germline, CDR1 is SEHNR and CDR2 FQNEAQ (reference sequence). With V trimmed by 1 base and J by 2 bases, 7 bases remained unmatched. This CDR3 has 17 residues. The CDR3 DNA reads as TGTGCCAGCAGCTTAGGGTCCGGGAGGGCCACCTACAATGAGCAGTTCTTC. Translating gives CASSLGSGRATYNEQFF.

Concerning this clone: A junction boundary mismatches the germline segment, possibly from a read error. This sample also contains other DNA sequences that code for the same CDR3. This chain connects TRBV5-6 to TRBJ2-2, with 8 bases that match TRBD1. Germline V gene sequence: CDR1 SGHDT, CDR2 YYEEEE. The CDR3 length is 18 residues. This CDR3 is CASSSVLSGQVGTGELFF. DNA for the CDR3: TGTGCCAGCAGCTCGGTCCTATCGGGACAGGTGGGCACCGGGGAGCTATTTTTT.

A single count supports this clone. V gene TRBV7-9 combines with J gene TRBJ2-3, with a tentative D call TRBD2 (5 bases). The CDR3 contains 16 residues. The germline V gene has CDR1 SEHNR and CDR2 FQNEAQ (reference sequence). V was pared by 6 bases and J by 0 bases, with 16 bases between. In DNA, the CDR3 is TGTGCCAGCAGGCCCCGGAGAGGGCCTAGCACAGATACGCAGTATTTT. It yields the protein CASRPRRGPSTDTQYF.

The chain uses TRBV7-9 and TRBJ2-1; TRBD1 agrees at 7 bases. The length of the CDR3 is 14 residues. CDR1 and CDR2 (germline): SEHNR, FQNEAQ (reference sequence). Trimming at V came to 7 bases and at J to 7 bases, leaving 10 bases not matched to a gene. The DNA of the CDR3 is TGTGCCAGCACCCTTTCGACAGGGTTTAATGAGCAGTTCTTC. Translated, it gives CASTLSTGFNEQFF.

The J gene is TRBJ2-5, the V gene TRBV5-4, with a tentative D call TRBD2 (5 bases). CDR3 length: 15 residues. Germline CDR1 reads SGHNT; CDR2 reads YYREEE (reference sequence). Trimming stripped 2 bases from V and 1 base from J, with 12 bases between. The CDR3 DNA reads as TGTGCCAGCAGCTTCGGGCGTACTAGCCAAGAGACCCAGTACTTC. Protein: CASSFGRTSQETQYF. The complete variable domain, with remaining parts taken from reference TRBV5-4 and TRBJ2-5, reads ETGVTQSPTHLIKTRGQQVTLRCSSQSGHNTVSWYQQALGQGPQFIFQYYREEENGRGNFPPRFSGLQFPNYSSELNVNALELDDSALYLCASSFGRTSQETQYFGPGTRLLVL.

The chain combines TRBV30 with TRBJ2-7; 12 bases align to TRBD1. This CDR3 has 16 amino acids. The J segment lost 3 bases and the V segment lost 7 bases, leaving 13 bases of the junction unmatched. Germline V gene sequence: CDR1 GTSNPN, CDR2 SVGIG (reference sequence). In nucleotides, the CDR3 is TGTGCCTTCCGGGACAGGGGGCGCGGGTTGGTCTACGAGCAGTACTTC. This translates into CAFRDRGRGLVYEQYF.

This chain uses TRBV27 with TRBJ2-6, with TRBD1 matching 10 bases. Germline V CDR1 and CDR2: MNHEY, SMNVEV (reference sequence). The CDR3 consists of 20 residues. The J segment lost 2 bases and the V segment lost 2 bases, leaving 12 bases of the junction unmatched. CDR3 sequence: CASSLVSQGTGVAGANVLTF. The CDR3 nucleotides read TGTGCCAGCAGTTTAGTGTCCCAGGGGACAGGGGTCGCTGGGGCCAACGTCCTGACTTTC. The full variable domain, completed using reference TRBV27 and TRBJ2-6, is EAQVTQNPRYLITVTGKKLTVTCSQNMNHEYMSWYRQDPGLGLRQIYYSMNVEVTDKGDVPEGYKVSRKEKRNFPLILESPSPNQTSLYFCASSLVSQGTGVAGANVLTFGAGSRLTVL.

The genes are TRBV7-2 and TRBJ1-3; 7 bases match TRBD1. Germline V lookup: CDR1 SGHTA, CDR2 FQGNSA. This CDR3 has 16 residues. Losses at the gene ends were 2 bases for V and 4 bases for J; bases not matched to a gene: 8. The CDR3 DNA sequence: TGTGCCAGCAGCTTAAGGGCCCAGGGGGGAGGAAACACCATATATTTT. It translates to CASSLRAQGGGNTIYF.

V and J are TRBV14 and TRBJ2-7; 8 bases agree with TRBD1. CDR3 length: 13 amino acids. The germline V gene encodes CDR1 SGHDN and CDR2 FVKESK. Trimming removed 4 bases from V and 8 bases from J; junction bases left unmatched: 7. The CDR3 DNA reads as TGTGCCAGCAGCCGGGACAGGCGATCCAAGCAGTACTTC. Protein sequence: CASSRDRRSKQYF.